A selection of T cell receptor beta chains follows, all from one sample in a study of radiation and T cells in renal cell carcinoma. The method was immunoSEQ multiplex PCR; TCRdb's version includes in-frame clones alone and lacks a portion of them. Of under 100,000 clones in the sample, 80% to 90% were seen once. The material sequenced was blood, taken from a patient whose treatment included radiotherapy and nephrectomy. These receptors were obtained from a man aged 60 to 75 with renal cell carcinoma. Each CDR3 is given with its conserved first and last residue.

V: TRBV6-6
J: TRBJ1-1
CDR3: CASNGAGSPNTEAFF

V: TRBV19
J: TRBJ2-1
CDR3: CASSHPRTRTISYNEQFF

V: TRBV25-1
J: TRBJ2-7
CDR3: CASSLTDEQYF

V: TRBV4-1
J: TRBJ1-1
CDR3: CASSQGPYTEAFF

V: TRBV5-1
J: TRBJ2-7
CDR3: CASSVGTGPYEQYF

V: TRBV7-2
J: TRBJ1-4
CDR3: CASRYGGGRGEKLFF

V: TRBV5-4
J: TRBJ2-2
CDR3: CASSSRLAGNTGELFF

V: TRBV15
J: TRBJ2-3
CDR3: CATSRDGADTQYF

V: TRBV19
J: TRBJ1-1
CDR3: CASSIVGRWKVGTEAFF

V: TRBV28
J: TRBJ2-2
CDR3: CASSFSLTGELFF

V: TRBV30
J: TRBJ1-1
CDR3: CAWRVGGTEAFF